This T cell receptor (beta chain) was retrieved from a study of T-cell reconstitution after alpha-beta-depleted transplantation in children (dated by TCRdb to 2016 to 2018). Looking at the study overall: The study quantitatively tracked T-cell immune reconstitution after TCRalphabeta/CD19-depleted allogeneic hematopoietic cell transplantation in children using TCR repertoire profiling. The investigation overall reported the following: The frequencies of hyperexpanded clones fell over the following months, and after one year, T-cell counts and TCRbeta diversity were mostly attributed to newly produced T cells. In some patients, the high TCRbeta diversity seen at day 60 was put down to recipient T cells and intrathymic progenitors that had survived conditioning. About two months after transplant, the apparently early recovery of alphabetaT-cell counts reportedly depended on just several hundred clones that had expanded rapidly and came from non-depleted graft cells.

The library was prepared using PCR. Data came from an Illumina HiSeq 2500. TCR library preparation used molecular barcoding, with unique molecular identifiers applied to normalize quantification of the TCRbeta repertoire. The public reads were reprocessed in TCRdb via fastp at Q25 and MiXCR, keeping in-frame beta chains. When rows share a CDR3 protein, they turn into one entry using the most common DNA and genes. The sample yields about 980,000 distinct CDR3 sequences; about 29% were counted once. The biggest ten clones account for roughly 31% of the sample. As concerns this clonotype: No antigen is known for it. Within one base of it there is no much larger clone, and no base qualities were kept.

The sample's treatment or condition label is to be understood as: allogeneic hematopoietic cell transplantation with graft depleted of TCRalphabeta T cells and CD19 B cells. TCRalphabeta/CD19-depleted allogeneic hematopoietic cell grafts were given to the transplant recipients, all of whom were children. Sequences were derived from PBMCs, mostly from graft donor cells, sampled 360 days after TCRalphabeta/CD19-depleted stem cell transplant. The source is a boy under two years old who had a stem cell transplant for SCID, so the T cells may come from the graft donor.

This receptor has the CDR3 CASGGQSSDTQYF. DNA sequence: TGTGCCAGCGGGGGACAGTCCTCGGATACGCAGTATTTT. The V gene is TRBV12-3 or TRBV12-4 and the J gene is TRBJ2-3, and 7 junctional nucleotides match TRBD1. Measured from the cysteine to the phenylalanine, the CDR3 is 13 residues long. Left in the record is the CDR3 DNA by itself, 39 bases read in frame from the first base. For this chain, trimming is 8 bases at the V end and 6 bases at the J end, and the number of junction bases without a gene match is 8.